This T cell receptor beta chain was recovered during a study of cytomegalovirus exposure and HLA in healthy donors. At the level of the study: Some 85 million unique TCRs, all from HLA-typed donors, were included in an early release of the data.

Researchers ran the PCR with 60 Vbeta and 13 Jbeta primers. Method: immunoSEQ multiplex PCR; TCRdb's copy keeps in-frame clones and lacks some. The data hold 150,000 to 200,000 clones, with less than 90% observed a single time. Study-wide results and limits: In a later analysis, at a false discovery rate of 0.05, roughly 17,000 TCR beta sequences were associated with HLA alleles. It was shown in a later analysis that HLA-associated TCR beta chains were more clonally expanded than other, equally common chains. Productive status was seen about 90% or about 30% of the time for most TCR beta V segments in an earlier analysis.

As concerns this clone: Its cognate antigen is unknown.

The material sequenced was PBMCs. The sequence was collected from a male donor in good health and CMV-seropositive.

The CDR3 nucleotides are TGTGCCAGCTCACCAGGACAGGGGAGCTATTCACCCCTCCACTTT. Protein: CASSPGQGSYSPLHF. The V gene is TRBV18, the J gene TRBJ1-6; the match to TRBD1 covers 9 bases. J was trimmed by 8 bases and V by 2 bases; bases with no gene match: 4. CDR3 length equals 15 residues. Germline CDR1 reads KGHSH; CDR2 reads LQKENI.